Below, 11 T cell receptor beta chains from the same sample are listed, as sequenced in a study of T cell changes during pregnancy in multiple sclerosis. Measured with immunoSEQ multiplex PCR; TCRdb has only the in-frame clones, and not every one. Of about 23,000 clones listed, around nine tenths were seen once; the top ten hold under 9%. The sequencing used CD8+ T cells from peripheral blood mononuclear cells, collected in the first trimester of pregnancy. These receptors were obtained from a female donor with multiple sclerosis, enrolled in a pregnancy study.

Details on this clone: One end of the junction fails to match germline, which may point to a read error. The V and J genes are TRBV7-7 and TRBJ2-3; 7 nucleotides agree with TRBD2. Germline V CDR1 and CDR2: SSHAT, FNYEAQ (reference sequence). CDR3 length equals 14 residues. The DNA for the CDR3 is TGTGCTAGCAGCTTAGGGAGGGAGACGGATACGCAGTATTTT. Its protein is CASSLGRETDTQYF.

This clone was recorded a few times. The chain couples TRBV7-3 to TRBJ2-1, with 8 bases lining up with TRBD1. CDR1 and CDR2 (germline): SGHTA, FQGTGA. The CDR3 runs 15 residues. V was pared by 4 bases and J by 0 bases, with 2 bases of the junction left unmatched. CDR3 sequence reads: CASSWDRSSYNEQFF. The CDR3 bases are TGTGCCAGCAGCTGGGACAGGAGCTCCTACAATGAGCAGTTCTTC.

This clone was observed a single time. CDR3 in DNA: TGTGCCATCCAAAACACAGGGGGCATGGGCACAGATACGCAGTATTTT. It specifies CAIQNTGGMGTDTQYF. The V call is TRBV28, the J call TRBJ2-3, with 9 bases fitting TRBD1. This CDR3 comprises 16 residues. The V and J ends lost 10 bases and 1 base, in that order; junction bases with no gene match: 12. Germline CDR1 reads MDHEN; CDR2 reads SYDVKM.

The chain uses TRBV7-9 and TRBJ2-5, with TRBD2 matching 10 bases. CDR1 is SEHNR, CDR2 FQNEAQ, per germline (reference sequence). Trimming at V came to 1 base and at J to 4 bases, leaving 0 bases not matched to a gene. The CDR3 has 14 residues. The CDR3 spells CASSLVAGGETQYF. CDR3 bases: TGTGCCAGCAGCTTAGTAGCGGGGGGAGAGACCCAGTACTTC.

The CDR3 sequence: CASSQDLVVGWGYTF. DNA for the CDR3: TGCGCCAGCAGCCAAGATCTAGTCGTAGGATGGGGCTACACCTTC. The chain links TRBV4-1 to TRBJ1-2; D is uncertain. Germline V gene sequence: CDR1 MGHRA, CDR2 YSYEKL. With 0 bases removed from V and 8 bases from J, the gap between germline ends came to 16 bases. The CDR3 is 15 residues long.

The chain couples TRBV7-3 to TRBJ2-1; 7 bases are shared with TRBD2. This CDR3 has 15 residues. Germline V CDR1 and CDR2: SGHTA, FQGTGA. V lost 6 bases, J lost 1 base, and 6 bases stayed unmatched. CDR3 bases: TGTGCCAGCAGTATCAGCGGGAAGTCCTACAATGAGCAGTTCTTC. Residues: CASSISGKSYNEQFF.

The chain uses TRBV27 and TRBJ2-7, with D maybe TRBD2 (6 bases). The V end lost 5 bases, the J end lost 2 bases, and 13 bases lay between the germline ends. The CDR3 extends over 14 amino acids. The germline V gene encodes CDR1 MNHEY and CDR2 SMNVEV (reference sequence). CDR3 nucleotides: TGTGCCAGCAGTGGCGGGACTGGCCCCTACGAGCAGTACTTC. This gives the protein CASSGGTGPYEQYF.

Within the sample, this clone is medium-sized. The CDR3 here is CSAEGQGVTDTQYF. The CDR3 coding sequence is TGCAGCGCTGAGGGACAGGGGGTCACAGATACGCAGTATTTT. The rearrangement uses TRBV29-1 and TRBJ2-3; 11 bases fit TRBD1. V lost 7 bases, J lost 2 bases, and 5 bases stayed unmatched. The CDR3 has 14 residues. Germline loops: CDR1 SQVTM, CDR2 ANQGSEA.

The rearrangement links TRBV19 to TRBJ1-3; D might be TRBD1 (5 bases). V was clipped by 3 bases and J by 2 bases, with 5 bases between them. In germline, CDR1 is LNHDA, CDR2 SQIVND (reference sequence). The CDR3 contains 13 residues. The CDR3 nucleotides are TGTGCCAGTAGTATGGGGCCTGGAAACACCATATATTTT. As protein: CASSMGPGNTIYF.

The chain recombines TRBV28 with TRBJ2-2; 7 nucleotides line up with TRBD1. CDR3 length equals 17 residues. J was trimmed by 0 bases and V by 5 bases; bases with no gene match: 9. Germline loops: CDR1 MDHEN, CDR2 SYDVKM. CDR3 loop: CASSPTPGTANTGELFF. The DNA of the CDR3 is TGTGCCAGCAGTCCTACCCCCGGGACAGCGAACACCGGGGAGCTGTTTTTT.

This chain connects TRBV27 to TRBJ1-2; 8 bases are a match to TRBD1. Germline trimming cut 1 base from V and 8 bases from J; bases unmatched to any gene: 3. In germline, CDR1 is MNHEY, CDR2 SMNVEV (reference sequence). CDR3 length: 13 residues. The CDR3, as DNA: TGTGCCAGCAGTTTATTCCGGACAGGGGGCTACACCTTC. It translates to CASSLFRTGGYTF.